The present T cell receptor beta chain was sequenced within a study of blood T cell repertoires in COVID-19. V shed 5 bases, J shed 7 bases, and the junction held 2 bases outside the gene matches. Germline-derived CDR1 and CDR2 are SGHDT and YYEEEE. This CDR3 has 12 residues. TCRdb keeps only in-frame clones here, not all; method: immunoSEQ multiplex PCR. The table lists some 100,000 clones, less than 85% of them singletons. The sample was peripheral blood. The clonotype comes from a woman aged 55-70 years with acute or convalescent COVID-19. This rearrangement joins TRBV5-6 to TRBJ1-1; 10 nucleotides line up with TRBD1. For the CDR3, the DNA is TGTGCCAGCAGGAGGACAGGGGGTGAAGCTTTCTTT. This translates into CASRRTGGEAFF.